There are many counts of the clone carrying this TCR beta chain. The study amplified the TCR beta CDR3 region from genomic DNA. This amplification was carried out by two rounds of multiplex PCR. Initially, in first-round PCR, primers specific to each TRBV and TRBJ gene were used. A single record per CDR3 protein comes from TCRdb applying MiXCR to the multiplex PCR reads. The sample records roughly 30,000 distinct CDR3 sequences, less than 45% being singletons. The CDR3 loop spans 14 amino acids. Germline V gene data show CDR1 as LGHDT and CDR2 as YNNKEL (reference sequence). Trimming at V came to 5 bases and at J to 4 bases, leaving 4 bases not matched to a gene. The data were taken from a study of prognosis after radiotherapy for stage I lung cancer. In the study overall: With a biologically effective dose of at least 100 Gy, radiotherapy took the form of SBRT split into 3 to 5 fractions.

This specimen was PBMCs, taken before or after stereotactic body radiation therapy (not recorded which). V is TRBV3-1 and J is TRBJ1-4; 7 bases are shared with TRBD1. The receptor was isolated from a donor of 50 years or more with non-small cell lung cancer. In DNA, the CDR3 is TGTGCCAGCAGCTCGGACAGGCGTAATGAAAAACTGTTTTTT. Protein: CASSSDRRNEKLFF.